Sequencing of this T cell receptor (beta chain) was carried out in a study of Tregs in tolerant kidney transplant recipients. Background on the study: The nonmyeloablative bone marrow transplants came from related graft donors, with transient mixed chimerism.

Some clones are missing from TCRdb's copy, which holds only in-frame ones; the method was immunoSEQ multiplex PCR. The data show roughly 64,000 clones, with 95% to 98% seen just once and approximately 0.34% held by the top ten. Regarding the study as a whole: Antigen-driven expansion was suggested because donor-specific Tregs expanded more than all Tregs in tolerant patients. No direct test of biological reproducibility was done here.

The CDR3 has 12 amino acids. Germline CDR1 SNHLY, CDR2 FYNNEI. V gave up 11 bases and J gave up 10 bases, with 21 bases separating them. Thawed PBMCs were FACS-sorted into unstimulated CD4+CD25+CD127- regulatory T cells, CD4+CD25- non-regulatory cells, CD4 and CD8 cells. Remarks on this clone: Antigen unknown.

This chain uses TRBV2 with TRBJ2-7; the D gene is possibly TRBD2 (6 bases). This sample comprised Tregs from blood, obtained before the transplant. The source of this sequence is a human donor who received a combined kidney and bone marrow transplant. The CDR3 DNA follows: TGTGCCGGCTGGAGGGGTCAAGAGAACCAGTACTTC. Protein product: CAGWRGQENQYF.